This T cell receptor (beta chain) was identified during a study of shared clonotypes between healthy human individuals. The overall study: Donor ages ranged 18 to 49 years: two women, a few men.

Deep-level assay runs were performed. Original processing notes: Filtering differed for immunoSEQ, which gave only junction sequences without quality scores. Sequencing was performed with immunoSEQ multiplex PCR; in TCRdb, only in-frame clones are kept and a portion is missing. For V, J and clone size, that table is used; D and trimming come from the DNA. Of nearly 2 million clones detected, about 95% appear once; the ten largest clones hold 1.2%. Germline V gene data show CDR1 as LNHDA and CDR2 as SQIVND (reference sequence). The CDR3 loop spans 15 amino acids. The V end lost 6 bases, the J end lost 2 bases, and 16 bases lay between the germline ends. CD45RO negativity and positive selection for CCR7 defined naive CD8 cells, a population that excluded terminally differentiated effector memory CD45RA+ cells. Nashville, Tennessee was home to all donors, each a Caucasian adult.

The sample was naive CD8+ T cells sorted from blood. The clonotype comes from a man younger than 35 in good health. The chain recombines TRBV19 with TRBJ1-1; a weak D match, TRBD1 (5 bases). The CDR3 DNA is TGTGCCAGTAGGGTAAGGGAGGGGCTAAACACTGAAGCTTTCTTT. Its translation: CASRVREGLNTEAFF.